What follows describes a single T cell receptor beta chain. What it recognizes is unknown. The data were taken from a study of T cell responses to AZD1222 COVID-19 vaccine. Regarding the study as a whole: It should be noted that donors were predominantly white British and more often female, and clonal diversity was possibly underestimated. Spike-specific TCR depth and breadth grew after two AZD1222 doses. Without day 14 samples, only post-peak T cell repertoires were studied.

The length of the CDR3 is 12 residues. Trimming stripped 0 bases from V and 7 bases from J, with 7 bases between. Germline values: CDR1 GTSNPN, CDR2 SVGIG (reference sequence). The table came from immunoSEQ multiplex PCR; TCRdb's copy has only in-frame clones and leaves some out. Among 180,000 or so clones listed, about 90% were seen once. Material: peripheral blood, obtained 28 days after the second AZD1222 dose. The chain recombines TRBV30 with TRBJ2-1; D is undetermined. The clonotype originates from an adult who received the AZD1222 COVID-19 vaccine. The CDR3: CAWSVRANEQFF. As DNA, the CDR3 is TGTGCCTGGAGTGTACGGGCGAATGAGCAGTTCTTC.